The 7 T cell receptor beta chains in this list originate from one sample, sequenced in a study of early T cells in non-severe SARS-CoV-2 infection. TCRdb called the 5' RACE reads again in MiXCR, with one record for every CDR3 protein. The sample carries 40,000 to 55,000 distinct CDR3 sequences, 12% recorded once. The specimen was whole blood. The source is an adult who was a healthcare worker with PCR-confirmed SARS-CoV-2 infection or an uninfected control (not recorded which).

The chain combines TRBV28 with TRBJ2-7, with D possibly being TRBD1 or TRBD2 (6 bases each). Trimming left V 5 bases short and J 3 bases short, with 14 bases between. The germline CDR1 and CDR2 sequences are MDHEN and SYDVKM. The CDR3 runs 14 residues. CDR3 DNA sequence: TGTGCCAGCAGTCGTGCGGGACACCTCTACGAGCAGTACTTC. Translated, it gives CASSRAGHLYEQYF.

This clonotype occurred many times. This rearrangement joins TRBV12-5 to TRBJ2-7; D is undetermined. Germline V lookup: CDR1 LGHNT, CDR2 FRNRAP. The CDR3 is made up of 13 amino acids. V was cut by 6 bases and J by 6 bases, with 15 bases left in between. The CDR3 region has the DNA TGTGCTAGTGGCCGGGCCCTCGGCTCCGAGCAGTACTTC. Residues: CASGRALGSEQYF.

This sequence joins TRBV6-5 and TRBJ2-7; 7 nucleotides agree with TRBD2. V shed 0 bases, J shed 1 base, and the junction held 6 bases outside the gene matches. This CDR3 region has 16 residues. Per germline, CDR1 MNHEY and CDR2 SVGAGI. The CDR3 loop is CASSYSLLRGSYEQYF. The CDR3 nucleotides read TGTGCCAGCAGTTACTCTTTGCTGCGGGGGTCCTACGAGCAGTACTTC.

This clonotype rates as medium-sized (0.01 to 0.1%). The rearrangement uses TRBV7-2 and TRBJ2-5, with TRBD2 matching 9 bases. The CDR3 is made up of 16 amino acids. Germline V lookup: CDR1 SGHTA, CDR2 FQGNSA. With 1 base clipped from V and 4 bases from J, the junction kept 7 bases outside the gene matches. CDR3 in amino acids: CASSLGSQAGGETQYF. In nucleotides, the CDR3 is TGTGCCAGCAGCTTAGGGTCGCAAGCGGGAGGAGAGACCCAGTACTTC.

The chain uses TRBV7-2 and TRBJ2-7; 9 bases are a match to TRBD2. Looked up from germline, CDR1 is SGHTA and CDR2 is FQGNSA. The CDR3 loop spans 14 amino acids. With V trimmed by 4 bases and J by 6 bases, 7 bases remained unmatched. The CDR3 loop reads CASSSDSGSSEQYF. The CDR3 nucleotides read TGTGCCAGCAGCTCGGATAGCGGGAGTAGCGAGCAGTACTTC.

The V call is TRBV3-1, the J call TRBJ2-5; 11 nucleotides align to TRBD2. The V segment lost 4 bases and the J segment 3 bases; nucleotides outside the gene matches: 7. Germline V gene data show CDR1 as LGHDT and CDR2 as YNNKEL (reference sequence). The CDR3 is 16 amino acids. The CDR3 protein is CASSPSGLAEEETQYF. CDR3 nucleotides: TGTGCCAGCAGCCCGTCGGGACTAGCGGAAGAAGAGACCCAGTACTTC.

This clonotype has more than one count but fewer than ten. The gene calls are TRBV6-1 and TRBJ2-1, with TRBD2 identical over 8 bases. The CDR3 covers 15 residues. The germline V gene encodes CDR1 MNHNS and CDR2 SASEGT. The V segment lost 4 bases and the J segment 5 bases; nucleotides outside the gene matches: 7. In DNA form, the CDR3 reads TGTGCCAGCAGTGCCCAGGGCGGGGGGCACAATGAGCAGTTCTTC. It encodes CASSAQGGGHNEQFF.